This entry describes one T cell receptor (beta chain). Its target is not known. These data come from a study of CD8 T cells in ankylosing spondylitis. The study, taken as a whole, reports: As for the disease-linked clones, they showed a CD8+ phenotype and occurred at relatively low frequencies in peripheral blood. In reactive arthritis synovial fluid and blood, some motif variants had been reported before. The authors reported significant enrichment of disease-linked clones in matched ankylosing spondylitis synovial fluid. Ankylosing spondylitis blood appeared to carry a characteristic TCR beta motif of several highly homologous variants.

As the method for making TCR beta libraries, quantitative 5'-RACE with molecular barcodes was used. MiXCR, run by TCRdb on the 5' RACE reads, gives a single entry per CDR3 protein. The repertoire holds 670,000 or so distinct CDR3 sequences, with 15% to 20% as singletons. V was cut by 3 bases and J by 6 bases, with 15 bases left in between. CDR3 length equals 14 residues. Germline CDR1 and CDR2: SGHRS and YFSETQ. This sequence was found in a male donor with ankylosing spondylitis. The sample was blood, either unsorted or a sorted T cell fraction (not recorded which). J is TRBJ1-1 and V is TRBV5-1, with D possibly being TRBD1 (6 bases). DNA for the CDR3: TGCGCCAGCAGCTGGGACATCTTCTCTCCTGAAGCTTTCTTT. This encodes CASSWDIFSPEAFF.